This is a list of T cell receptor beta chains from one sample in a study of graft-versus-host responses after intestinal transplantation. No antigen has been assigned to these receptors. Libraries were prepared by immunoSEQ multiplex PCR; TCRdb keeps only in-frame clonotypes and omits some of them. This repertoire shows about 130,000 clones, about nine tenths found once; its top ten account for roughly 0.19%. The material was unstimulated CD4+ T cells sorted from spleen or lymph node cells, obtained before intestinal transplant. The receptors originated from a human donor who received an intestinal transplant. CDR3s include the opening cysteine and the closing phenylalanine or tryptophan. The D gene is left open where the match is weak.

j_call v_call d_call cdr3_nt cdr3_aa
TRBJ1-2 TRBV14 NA TGTGCCAGCAGCCAAGTCGTGCGGGGAGGAGACTATGGCTACACCTTC CASSQVVRGGDYGYTF
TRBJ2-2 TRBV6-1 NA TGTGCCGGCAGTTTTGGGCAGCGGAACACCGGGGAGCTGTTTTTT CAGSFGQRNTGELFF
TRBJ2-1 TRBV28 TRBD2 TGTGCCAGCAGGGTAGCGGGCGCCGATCCGTTCTTC CASRVAGADPFF
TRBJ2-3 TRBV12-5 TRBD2 TGTGCTAGTGGTTTGGGACTAGCGGGTAGCACAGATACGCAGTATTTT CASGLGLAGSTDTQYF
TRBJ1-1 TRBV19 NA TGTGCCAGTAGTATAGATCCGGGAGGTACTGAAGCTTTCTTT CASSIDPGGTEAFF
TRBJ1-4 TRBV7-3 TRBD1 TGTGCCAGCAGCTCAAAAGGGGGCGGTGAAAAACTGTTTTTT CASSSKGGGEKLFF
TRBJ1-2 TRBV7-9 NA TGTGCCAGCAGCTCTAGGGTACAGGCTTACGGCTATGGCTACACCTTC CASSSRVQAYGYGYTF
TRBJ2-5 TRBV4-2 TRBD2 TGTGCCAGCAGCCCCCGGACTAGCGGTGGGGAGACCCAGTACTTC CASSPRTSGGETQYF
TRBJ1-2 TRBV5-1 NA TGCGCCAGCAGCTTGTGGACAGAGAACTATGGCTACACCTTC CASSLWTENYGYTF
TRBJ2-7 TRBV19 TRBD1 TGTGCCAGTAGTATAGGGACAGGGGGCGACGAGCAGTACTTC CASSIGTGGDEQYF
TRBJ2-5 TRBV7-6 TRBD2 TGTGCCAGCAGCTTACAGCTAGGACGCGGGGGGGAGACCCAGTACTTC CASSLQLGRGGETQYF
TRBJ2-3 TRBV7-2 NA TGTGCCAGCAGCTTAGGACCGGGAACAGATACGCAGTATTTT CASSLGPGTDTQYF
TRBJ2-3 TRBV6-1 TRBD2 TGTGCCAGCAGACTAGCGGGAGCCACAGATACGCAGTATTTT CASRLAGATDTQYF
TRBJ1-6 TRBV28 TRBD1 TGTGCCAGCGGTCGCCTTCCCGGGACAGGGGGAGGTTCACCCCTCCACTTT CASGRLPGTGGGSPLHF
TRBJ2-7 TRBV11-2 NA TGTGCCAGCAGCGAGGGGGCCGGGAGTTCCCCCTACGAGCAGTACTTC CASSEGAGSSPYEQYF
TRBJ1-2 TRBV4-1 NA TGCGCCAGCAGCCAAGATCCGGGGCTTACTAACTATGGCTACACCTTC CASSQDPGLTNYGYTF
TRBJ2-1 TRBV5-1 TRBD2 TGCGCCAGCAGCCTGCGACTAGCGGGCAAGAATGAGCAGTTCTTC CASSLRLAGKNEQFF